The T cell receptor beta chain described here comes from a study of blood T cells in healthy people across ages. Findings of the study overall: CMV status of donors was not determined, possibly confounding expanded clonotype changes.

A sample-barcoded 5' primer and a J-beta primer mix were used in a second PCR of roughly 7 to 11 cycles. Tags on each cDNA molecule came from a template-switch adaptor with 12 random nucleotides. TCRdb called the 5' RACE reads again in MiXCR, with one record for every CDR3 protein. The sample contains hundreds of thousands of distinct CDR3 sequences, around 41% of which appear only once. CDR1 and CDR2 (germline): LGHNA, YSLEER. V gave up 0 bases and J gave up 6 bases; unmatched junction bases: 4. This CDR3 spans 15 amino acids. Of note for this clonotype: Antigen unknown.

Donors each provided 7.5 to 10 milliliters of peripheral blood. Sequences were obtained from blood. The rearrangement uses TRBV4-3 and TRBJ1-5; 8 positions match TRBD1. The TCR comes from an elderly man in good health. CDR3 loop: CASSQDWTGIQPQHF. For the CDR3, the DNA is TGCGCCAGCAGCCAAGATTGGACAGGGATTCAGCCCCAGCATTTT.